These 25 T cell receptor beta chains were sequenced from one sample in a study of cytomegalovirus exposure and HLA in healthy donors. Use of 60 Vbeta and 13 Jbeta primers characterized the PCR. Repertoires were generated with immunoSEQ multiplex PCR, while TCRdb's copy carries only in-frame clones and drops some. The repertoire table contains about 42,000 clones. Sequencing was performed on PBMCs. The receptors were gathered from a man aged 25 to 40 in good health and CMV-seronegative.

The chain links TRBV23-1 to TRBJ2-7; 7 bases are a match to TRBD2. TRBV23-1 is an ORF, with its function uncertain. V gave up 2 bases and J gave up 6 bases; unmatched junction bases: 13. This CDR3 contains 16 residues. In DNA form, the CDR3 reads TGCGCCAGCAGTCAAAGGGGTCGGACTAGGGCGGTCGAGCAGTACTTC. This codes for CASSQRGRTRAVEQYF.

This rearrangement joins TRBV30 to TRBJ2-1, with 7 bases aligning to TRBD1. Per the germline V gene, CDR1 is GTSNPN and CDR2 is SVGIG (reference sequence). V lost 5 bases to trimming and J lost 6 bases; unmatched junction nucleotides: 4. CDR3 length: 12 residues. The CDR3 loop is CAWQGVANEQFF. The CDR3 nucleotides are TGTGCCTGGCAGGGGGTGGCCAATGAGCAGTTCTTC.

This sequence joins TRBV29-1 and TRBJ1-1; TRBD1 matches at 11 bases. CDR1 is SQVTM, CDR2 ANQGSEA, per germline. The CDR3 loop spans 11 amino acids. V lost 5 bases to trimming and J lost 8 bases; unmatched junction nucleotides: 1. CDR3 in amino acids: CSVWTGGEAFF. The CDR3 nucleotides are TGCAGCGTTTGGACAGGGGGCGAAGCTTTCTTT.

The chain links TRBV7-9 to TRBJ1-1, with TRBD1 identical over 7 bases. The CDR3 runs 14 residues. The V gene end was trimmed by 5 bases and the J gene end by 3 bases; junction bases not matched to a gene: 6. Per the germline V gene, CDR1 is SEHNR and CDR2 is FQNEAQ (reference sequence). CDR3 sequence reads: CASSPRDRYTEAFF. Written as DNA, the CDR3 is TGTGCCAGCAGCCCCCGGGACAGATACACTGAAGCTTTCTTT. Full variable domain (remainder filled in from reference TRBV7-9 and TRBJ1-1): DTGVSQNPRHKITKRGQNVTFRCDPISEHNRLYWYRQTLGQGPEFLTYFQNEAQLEKSRLLSDRFSAERPKGSFSTLEIQRTEQGDSAMYLCASSPRDRYTEAFFGQGTRLTVV.

The genes are TRBV30 and TRBJ2-7; no clear D gene. The V end was cut by 1 base, the J end by 2 bases, with 18 bases between. The CDR3 spans 16 residues. Per the germline V gene, CDR1 is GTSNPN and CDR2 is SVGIG (reference sequence). CDR3 amino acids: CAWSGSRNLIAYEQYF. The DNA for the CDR3 is TGTGCCTGGAGTGGGTCCAGAAATCTTATCGCCTACGAGCAGTACTTC. The full variable domain, in which reference TRBV30 and TRBJ2-7 provide the parts outside the CDR3, is SQTIHQWPATLVQPVGSPLSLECTVEGTSNPNLYWYRQAAGRGLQLLFYSVGIGQISSEVPQNLSASRPQDRQFILSSKKLLLSDSGFYLCAWSGSRNLIAYEQYFGPGTRLTVT.

CDR3 nucleotide sequence: TGCGCCAGCAGCCATAGACAGGCGCTCTCCTACGAGCAGTACTTC. It encodes CASSHRQALSYEQYF. This rearrangement joins TRBV4-3 to TRBJ2-7; a possible D gene is TRBD1 (6 bases). The germline V and J ends were trimmed by 3 bases and 0 bases, with 12 bases remaining between them. CDR1 and CDR2 from the germline V gene are LGHNA and YSLEER. This CDR3 has 15 residues.

V and J are TRBV5-1 and TRBJ2-7; D is unresolved. V was trimmed by 1 base and J by 0 bases, leaving 5 bases between them. In germline, CDR1 is SGHRS, CDR2 YFSETQ. The CDR3 covers 13 residues. The CDR3 here is CASSLTTSYEQYF. CDR3 DNA sequence: TGCGCCAGCAGCTTGACTACCTCCTACGAGCAGTACTTC.

This chain links TRBV10-3 with TRBJ2-2, with 8 bases identical to TRBD1. V lost 6 bases to trimming and J lost 7 bases; unmatched junction nucleotides: 10. The V gene's germline CDR1 is ENHRY and CDR2 SYGVKD. The length of the CDR3 is 15 residues. The CDR3 region is CAISRGTGVVGELFF. The CDR3 region has the DNA TGTGCCATCAGCCGAGGGACAGGTGTAGTCGGGGAGCTGTTTTTT.

This chain uses TRBV19 with TRBJ2-5; D gene unclear. The length of the CDR3 is 11 residues. V lost 5 bases, J lost 2 bases, and 3 bases lay in between. From germline, CDR1 is LNHDA and CDR2 SQIVND (reference sequence). The chain's CDR3 is CASSAQETQYF. DNA for the CDR3: TGTGCCAGTAGTGCGCAAGAGACCCAGTACTTC.

This chain's CDR3 is CASSLLGQGRYGYTF. Written as DNA, the CDR3 is TGTGCCAGCAGCCTGCTGGGACAGGGACGCTATGGCTACACCTTC. V gene TRBV5-6 combines with J gene TRBJ1-2, with 9 bases that match TRBD1. V dropped 4 bases and J dropped 4; count of bases not matched to a gene: 8. Per germline, CDR1 SGHDT and CDR2 YYEEEE. CDR3 length: 15 amino acids.

This rearrangement joins TRBV6-1 to TRBJ1-2; 7 nucleotides align to TRBD1. CDR3 length equals 13 residues. The junction had 2 bases not matched to a gene; V was cut back by 3 bases and J by 4 bases. Per the germline V gene, CDR1 is MNHNS and CDR2 is SASEGT. CDR3 in DNA: TGTGCCAGCAGTGAGACAGGGCCCTATGGCTACACCTTC. This codes for CASSETGPYGYTF.

This chain links TRBV12-2 with TRBJ1-5; TRBD1 is the table's D call, not checked against the DNA. TRBV12-2 is noted as a pseudogene. The CDR3 is made up of 15 amino acids. The CDR3 reads CASRLGWDRDQPQHF. The CDR3 DNA reads TGTGCAAGTCGCTTGGGTTGGGACAGGGATCAGCCCCAGCATTTT.

The chain employs TRBV18 and TRBJ2-7; 10 bases align to TRBD1. V shed 1 base and J 2 bases; nucleotides not matched to a gene: 2. Per germline, CDR1 KGHSH and CDR2 LQKENI. The CDR3 is 15 residues long. CDR3: CASSPRDRGAYEQYF. In nucleotides, the CDR3 is TGTGCCAGCTCACCACGGGACAGGGGCGCCTACGAGCAGTACTTC. Supplemented by reference TRBV18 and TRBJ2-7, the full variable domain reads NAGVMQNPRHLVRRRGQEARLRCSPMKGHSHVYWYRQLPEEGLKFMVYLQKENIIDESGMPKERFSAEFPKEGPSILRIQQVVRGDSAAYFCASSPRDRGAYEQYFGPGTRLTVT.

The V call is TRBV4-3, the J call TRBJ2-3, with 9 bases matching TRBD2. Per the germline V gene, CDR1 is LGHNA and CDR2 is YSLEER. After removal of 1 base from V and 3 bases from J, the junction contained 8 bases not matched to a gene. The CDR3 is made up of 17 amino acids. For the CDR3, the DNA is TGCGCCAGCAGCCAAGCGCGGGCGGGAGGGCTGACAGATACGCAGTATTTT. It encodes CASSQARAGGLTDTQYF.

The rearrangement uses TRBV4-3 and TRBJ2-7; 7 positions agree with TRBD2. J lost 3 bases, V lost 0 bases, and 5 bases had no gene match. The CDR3 loop spans 15 amino acids. Germline CDR1 LGHNA, CDR2 YSLEER. The CDR3 DNA is TGCGCCAGCAGCCAAGATTTGGGAGGGTTCTACGAGCAGTACTTC. It specifies CASSQDLGGFYEQYF.

The rearrangement uses TRBV6-4 and TRBJ2-7; TRBD2 matches 8 bases. Germline V gene lookup returns CDR1 MRHNA and CDR2 SNTAGT. The CDR3 totals 16 residues. Trimming cost V 5 bases and J 1 base; bases outside gene matches: 10. CDR3 DNA sequence: TGTGCCAGCAGTCCGTACGCGGGAGGTTCTTCCTACGAGCAGTACTTC. Protein sequence: CASSPYAGGSSYEQYF.

The chain is built from TRBV4-2 and TRBJ2-1; D is uncertain. CDR3 size: 17 residues. Trimming took 0 bases from V and 5 from J, leaving 17 bases between them. Per germline, CDR1 LGHNA and CDR2 YNFKEQ. The CDR3 coding sequence is TGTGCCAGCAGCCAAGATTTGGAGACTGCAAGTGACAATGAGCAGTTCTTC. Its protein is CASSQDLETASDNEQFF.

V and J are TRBV12-2 and TRBJ1-6. TRBV12-2 represents a pseudogene. This CDR3 contains 14 residues. CDR3 DNA: TGTGCAAGTCGCTTACGCCCGGGTCTCGCACCCCTCCACTTT. Encoded protein: CASRLRPGLAPLHF.

The chain has TRBV5-6 and TRBJ1-5, with 7 bases matching TRBD1. The CDR3 spans 14 residues. Per the germline V gene, CDR1 is SGHDT and CDR2 is YYEEEE. V dropped 5 bases and J dropped 5; count of bases not matched to a gene: 7. The CDR3 here is CASSSDRVDQPQHF. The CDR3 nucleotides are TGTGCCAGCAGTTCCGACAGGGTCGATCAGCCCCAGCATTTT.

CDR3 region: CASAEQGTLGKLFF. In DNA, the CDR3 is TGTGCCAGTGCCGAACAGGGAACACTGGGAAAACTGTTTTTT. The gene calls are TRBV19 and TRBJ1-4; possibly TRBD1 for D (6 bases). Between the trimmed V and J ends, which lost 8 bases and 10 bases, there was a span of 20 bases. The germline CDR1 and CDR2 sequences are LNHDA and SQIVND (reference sequence). The CDR3 has 14 amino acids.

The CDR3 DNA sequence: TGTGCCATCAGTTACACCCGACAAGGAACGAACACCGGGGAGCTGTTTTTT. The encoded protein is CAISYTRQGTNTGELFF. The rearrangement links TRBV10-3 to TRBJ2-2; D unclear. This CDR3 has 17 amino acids. V dropped 5 bases and J dropped 0 bases, with 16 bases sitting between them. Germline V CDR1 and CDR2: ENHRY, SYGVKD.

The chain carries TRBV5-1 and TRBJ2-7; 8 nucleotides line up with TRBD2. V lost 3 bases to trimming and J lost 2 bases; unmatched junction nucleotides: 10. Germline V CDR1 and CDR2: SGHRS, YFSETQ. The CDR3 has 16 amino acids. The CDR3 DNA is TGCGCCAGCAGCTACGTCGCGGGAGGTCTCGCCTACGAGCAGTACTTC. This translates into CASSYVAGGLAYEQYF. Looking up the rest from reference TRBV5-1 and TRBJ2-7 gives the full variable domain: KAGVTQTPRYLIKTRGQQVTLSCSPISGHRSVSWYQQTPGQGLQFLFEYFSETQRNKGNFPGRFSGRQFSNSRSEMNVSTLELGDSALYLCASSYVAGGLAYEQYFGPGTRLTVT.

The chain is built from TRBV30 and TRBJ2-1, with 7 bases identical to TRBD2. J lost 5 bases, V lost 2 bases, and 6 bases had no gene match. CDR1 GTSNPN and CDR2 SVGIG come from the germline V gene (reference sequence). This CDR3 comprises 14 residues. CDR3 sequence: CAWSPSGVDNEQFF. In nucleotides, the CDR3 is TGTGCCTGGAGTCCGAGCGGGGTAGACAATGAGCAGTTCTTC. Full variable domain (remainder filled in from reference TRBV30 and TRBJ2-1): SQTIHQWPATLVQPVGSPLSLECTVEGTSNPNLYWYRQAAGRGLQLLFYSVGIGQISSEVPQNLSASRPQDRQFILSSKKLLLSDSGFYLCAWSPSGVDNEQFFGPGTRLTVL.

The chain carries TRBV29-1 and TRBJ2-1; 10 positions agree with TRBD1. The CDR3 runs to 14 residues. The germline gives CDR1 SQVTM, CDR2 ANQGSEA. V trimming: 6 bases; J trimming: 5 bases; junction bases outside the gene matches: 7. For the CDR3, the DNA is TGCAGCGTCCGGGACAGGGGTGGACACAATGAGCAGTTCTTC. It encodes CSVRDRGGHNEQFF.

This chain joins TRBV18 and TRBJ2-1, with D unclear. V lost 2 bases and J lost 3, with 5 bases in between. In germline, CDR1 is KGHSH, CDR2 LQKENI. CDR3 length: 13 residues. In nucleotides, the CDR3 is TGTGCCAGCTCACCATCTCTCTACAATGAGCAGTTCTTC. This translates into CASSPSLYNEQFF.